The 7 T cell receptor beta chains below come from one sample, sequenced in a study of CD8 T cells in ankylosing spondylitis. TCRdb reanalysed the 5' RACE reads using MiXCR and keeps one entry per CDR3 protein. The sample records about 400,000 distinct CDR3 sequences, more than 20% being singletons. The sample taken for sequencing was blood, either unsorted or a sorted T cell fraction (not recorded which). Receptors originate from a male donor with ankylosing spondylitis or in good health (not recorded which).

This chain's CDR3 is CASRVGPGELFF. CDR3 nucleotide sequence: TGTGCCAGCAGAGTTGGCCCCGGGGAGCTGTTTTTT. The J gene is TRBJ2-2, the V gene TRBV12-3 or TRBV12-4; no clear D. The V end lost 6 bases, the J end lost 6 bases, and 8 bases lay between the germline ends. This CDR3 is built from 12 residues.

The CDR3 sequence is CSVEDLRVGYTF. The CDR3 DNA reads as TGCAGCGTTGAAGATCTCAGGGTTGGCTACACCTTC. The chain links TRBV29-1 to TRBJ1-2; tentative D call: TRBD1 (5 bases). This CDR3 has 12 residues. Germline-derived CDR1 and CDR2 are SQVTM and ANQGSEA. The V end was cut by 0 bases, the J end by 7 bases, with 9 bases between. The full variable domain, rest sourced from reference TRBV29-1 and TRBJ1-2, is SAVISQKPSRDICQRGTSLTIQCQVDSQVTMMFWYRQQPGQSLTLIATANQGSEATYESGFVIDKFPISRPNLTFSTLTVSNMSPEDSSIYLCSVEDLRVGYTFGSGTRLTVV.

A single count supports this clonotype. The CDR3 reads CASSQVEAYEQYF. The CDR3 nucleotides read TGCGCCAGCAGCCAAGTGGAAGCCTACGAGCAGTACTTC. The chain couples TRBV4-1 to TRBJ2-7, with D hard to call. Trimming shortened V by 1 base and J by 2 bases, and 6 bases separated the two germline ends. CDR3 size: 13 residues. Germline V gene data show CDR1 as MGHRA and CDR2 as YSYEKL.

This clonotype was picked up many times. The rearrangement uses TRBV7-8 and TRBJ2-1, with D perhaps TRBD1 or TRBD2 (6 bases each). V was trimmed by 1 base and J by 7 bases, leaving 8 bases between them. The CDR3 is made up of 13 amino acids. The germline V gene has CDR1 SGHVS and CDR2 FQNEAQ. CDR3 region: CASSLEGGNEQFF. The CDR3 coding sequence is TGTGCCAGCAGCTTAGAGGGGGGAAATGAGCAGTTCTTC.

The rearrangement uses TRBV12-3 or TRBV12-4 and TRBJ2-3; a weak D match, TRBD2 (7 bases). V lost 4 bases and J 2 bases, leaving 13 bases between the germline ends. The CDR3 spans 15 residues. CDR3 coding DNA: TGTGCCAGCAGTTGGGGGGGGCGCACCACAGATACGCAGTATTTT. Its translation is CASSWGGRTTDTQYF.

This clonotype was seen ten or more times. The chain uses TRBV29-1 and TRBJ1-2; D is unresolved. The germline gives CDR1 SQVTM, CDR2 ANQGSEA. The CDR3 is 11 residues long. V lost 7 bases to trimming and J lost 3 bases, with 9 bases between them. The CDR3 nucleotides read TGCAGCGCCATGGGCCACTATGGCTACACCTTC. Translating it yields CSAMGHYGYTF.

The chain's CDR3 is CSARGERGPNAYGELFF. CDR3 nucleotides: TGCAGTGCTAGAGGGGAGCGGGGGCCGAACGCATATGGGGAGCTGTTTTTT. The V gene is TRBV20-1, the J gene TRBJ2-2; 8 positions agree with TRBD2. CDR3 size: 17 residues. From germline, CDR1 is DFQATT and CDR2 SNEGSKA (reference sequence). V was pared by 1 base and J by 8 bases, with 15 bases of the junction left unmatched.